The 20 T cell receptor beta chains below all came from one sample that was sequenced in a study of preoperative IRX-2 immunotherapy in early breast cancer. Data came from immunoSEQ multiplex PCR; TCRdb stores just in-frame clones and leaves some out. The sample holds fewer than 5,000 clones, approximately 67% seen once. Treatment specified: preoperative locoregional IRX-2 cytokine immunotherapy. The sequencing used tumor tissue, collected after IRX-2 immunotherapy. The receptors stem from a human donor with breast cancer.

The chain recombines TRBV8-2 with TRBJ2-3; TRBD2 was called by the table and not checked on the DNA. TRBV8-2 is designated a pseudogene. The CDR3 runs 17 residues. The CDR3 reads CASSLSIGLAPTDTQYF. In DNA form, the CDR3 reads TGTGCCAGCAGTTTATCTATAGGACTAGCTCCCACAGATACGCAGTATTTT.

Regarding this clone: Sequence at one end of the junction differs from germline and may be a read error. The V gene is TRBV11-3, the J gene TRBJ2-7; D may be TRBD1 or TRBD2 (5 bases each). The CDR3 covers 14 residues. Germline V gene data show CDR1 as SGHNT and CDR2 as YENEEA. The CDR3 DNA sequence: TGTGCTAGCAGCCCGTCGGGCCAGAGGGGCGAGCAGTACTTC. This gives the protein CASSPSGQRGEQYF.

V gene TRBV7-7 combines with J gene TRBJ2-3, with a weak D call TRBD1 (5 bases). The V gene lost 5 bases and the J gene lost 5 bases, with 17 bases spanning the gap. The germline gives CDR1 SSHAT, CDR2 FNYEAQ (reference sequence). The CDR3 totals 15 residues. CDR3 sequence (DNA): TGTGCCAGCAGCCGACTGGACAAGTTGGGAGATACGCAGTATTTT. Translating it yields CASSRLDKLGDTQYF.

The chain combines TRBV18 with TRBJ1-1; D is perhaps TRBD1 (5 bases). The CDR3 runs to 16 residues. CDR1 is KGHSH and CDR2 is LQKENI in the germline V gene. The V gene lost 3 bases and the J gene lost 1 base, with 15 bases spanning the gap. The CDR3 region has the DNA TGTGCCAGCTCACCGCTGAGAAGGGGAGGGAACACTGAAGCTTTCTTT. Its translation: CASSPLRRGGNTEAFF.

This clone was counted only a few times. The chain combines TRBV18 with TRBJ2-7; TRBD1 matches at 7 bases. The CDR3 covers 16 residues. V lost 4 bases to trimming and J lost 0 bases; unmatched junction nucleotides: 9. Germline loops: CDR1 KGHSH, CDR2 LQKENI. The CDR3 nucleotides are TGTGCCAGCTCACTCTACGGACAGGCGAGCTCCTACGAGCAGTACTTC. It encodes CASSLYGQASSYEQYF.

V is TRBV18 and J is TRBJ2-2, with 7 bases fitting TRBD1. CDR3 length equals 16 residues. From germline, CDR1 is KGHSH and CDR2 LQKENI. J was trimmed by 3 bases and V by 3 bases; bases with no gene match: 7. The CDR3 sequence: CASSPRGQGHTGELFF. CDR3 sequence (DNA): TGTGCCAGCTCACCGAGGGGGCAGGGGCACACCGGGGAGCTGTTTTTT.

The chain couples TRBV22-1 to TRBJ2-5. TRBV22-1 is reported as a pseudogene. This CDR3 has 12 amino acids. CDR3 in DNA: TGTGCCAGCAGTCCGAATCAAGAGACCCAGTACTTC. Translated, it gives CASSPNQETQYF.

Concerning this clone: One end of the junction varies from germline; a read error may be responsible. The DNA of the CDR3 is TGTGCCACCAGTTATGGACAGAAAGATACGCAGTATTTT. It encodes CATSYGQKDTQYF. This chain uses TRBV27 with TRBJ2-3, with TRBD1 as a possible D gene (6 bases). CDR1 and CDR2 from the germline V gene are MNHEY and SMNVEV (reference sequence). CDR3 length: 13 residues.

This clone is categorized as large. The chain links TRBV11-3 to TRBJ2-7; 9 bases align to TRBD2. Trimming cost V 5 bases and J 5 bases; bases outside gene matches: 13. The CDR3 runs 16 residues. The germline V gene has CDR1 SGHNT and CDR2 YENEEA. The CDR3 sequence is CASSPGFGAGGHEQYF. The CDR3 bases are TGTGCCAGCAGCCCAGGGTTTGGAGCGGGAGGTCACGAGCAGTACTTC.

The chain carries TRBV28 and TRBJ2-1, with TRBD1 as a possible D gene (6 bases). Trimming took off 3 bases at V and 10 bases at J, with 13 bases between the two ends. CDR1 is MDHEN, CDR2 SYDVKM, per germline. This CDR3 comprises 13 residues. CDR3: CASSLGARSEQFF. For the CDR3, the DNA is TGTGCCAGCAGTTTGGGGGCTCGGTCGGAGCAGTTCTTC.

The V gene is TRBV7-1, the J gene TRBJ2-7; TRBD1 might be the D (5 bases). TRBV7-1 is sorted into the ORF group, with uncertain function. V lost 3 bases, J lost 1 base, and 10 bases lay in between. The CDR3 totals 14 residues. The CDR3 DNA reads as TGTGCCAGCAGCTCCCTGGCAGGGTCCTACGAGCAGTACTTC. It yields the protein CASSSLAGSYEQYF.

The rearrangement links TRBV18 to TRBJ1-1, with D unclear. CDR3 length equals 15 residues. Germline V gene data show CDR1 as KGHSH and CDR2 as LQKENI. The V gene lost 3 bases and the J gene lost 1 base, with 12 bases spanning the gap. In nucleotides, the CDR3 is TGTGCCAGCTCACCCCTGAAAATTTCGAACACTGAAGCTTTCTTT. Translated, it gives CASSPLKISNTEAFF.

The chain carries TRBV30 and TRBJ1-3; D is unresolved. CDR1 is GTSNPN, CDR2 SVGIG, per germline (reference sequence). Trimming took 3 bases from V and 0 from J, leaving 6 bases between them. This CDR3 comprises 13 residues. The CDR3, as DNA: TGTGCCTGGAGACCTTACTCTGGAAACACCATATATTTT. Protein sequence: CAWRPYSGNTIYF.

As DNA, the CDR3 is TGTGCCAGCAGCCTTGGATCGACAGGGAATCAGCCCCAGCATTTT. Protein sequence: CASSLGSTGNQPQHF. This chain uses TRBV7-7 with TRBJ1-5, with TRBD1 matching 7 bases. V lost 5 bases, J lost 4 bases, and 8 bases stayed unmatched. Germline V lookup: CDR1 SSHAT, CDR2 FNYEAQ (reference sequence). The CDR3 has 15 amino acids.

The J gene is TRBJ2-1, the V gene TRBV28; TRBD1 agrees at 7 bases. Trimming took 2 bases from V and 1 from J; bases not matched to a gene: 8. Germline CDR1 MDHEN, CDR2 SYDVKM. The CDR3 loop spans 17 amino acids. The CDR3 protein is CASSLASRQGSYNEQFF. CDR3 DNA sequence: TGTGCCAGCAGTTTAGCTTCCCGACAGGGATCCTACAATGAGCAGTTCTTC.

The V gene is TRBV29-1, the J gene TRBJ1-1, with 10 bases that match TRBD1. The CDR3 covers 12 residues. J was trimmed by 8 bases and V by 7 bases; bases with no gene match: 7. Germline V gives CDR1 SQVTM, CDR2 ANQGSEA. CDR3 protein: CSAPRQGAEAFF. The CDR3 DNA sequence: TGCAGCGCCCCCCGACAGGGGGCGGAAGCTTTCTTT. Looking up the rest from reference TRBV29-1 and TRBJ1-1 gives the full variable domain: SAVISQKPSRDICQRGTSLTIQCQVDSQVTMMFWYRQQPGQSLTLIATANQGSEATYESGFVIDKFPISRPNLTFSTLTVSNMSPEDSSIYLCSAPRQGAEAFFGQGTRLTVV.

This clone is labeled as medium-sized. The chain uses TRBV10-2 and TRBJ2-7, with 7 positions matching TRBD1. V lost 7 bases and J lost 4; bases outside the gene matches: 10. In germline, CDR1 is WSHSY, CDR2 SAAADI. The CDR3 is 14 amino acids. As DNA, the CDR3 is TGCGCCAGCATCACCGGGACAGTAATATACGAGCAGTACTTC. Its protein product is CASITGTVIYEQYF.

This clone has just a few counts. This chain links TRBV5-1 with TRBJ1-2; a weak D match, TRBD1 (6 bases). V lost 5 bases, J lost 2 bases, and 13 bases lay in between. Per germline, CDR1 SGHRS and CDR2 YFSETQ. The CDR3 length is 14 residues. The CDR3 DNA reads TGCGCCAGCAGGCCGGAGGGGGGGAACTATGGCTACACCTTC. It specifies CASRPEGGNYGYTF.

The CDR3 nucleotides read TGTGCCAGCAGTCCCCTGGGCGGGAGAACTGGCACCGGGGAGCTGTTTTTT. Translating gives CASSPLGGRTGTGELFF. The rearrangement joins TRBV19 to TRBJ2-2; 7 bases fit TRBD2. V lost 9 bases, J lost 4 bases, and 17 bases stayed unmatched. Germline V gene sequence: CDR1 LNHDA, CDR2 SQIVND (reference sequence). The CDR3 has 17 residues.

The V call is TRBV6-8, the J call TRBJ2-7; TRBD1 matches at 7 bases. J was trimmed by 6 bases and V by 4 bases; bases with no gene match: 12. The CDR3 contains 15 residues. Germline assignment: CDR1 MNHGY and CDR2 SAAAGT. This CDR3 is CASSFAQGPFGEQYF. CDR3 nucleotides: TGTGCCAGCAGTTTCGCACAGGGGCCCTTTGGCGAGCAGTACTTC.